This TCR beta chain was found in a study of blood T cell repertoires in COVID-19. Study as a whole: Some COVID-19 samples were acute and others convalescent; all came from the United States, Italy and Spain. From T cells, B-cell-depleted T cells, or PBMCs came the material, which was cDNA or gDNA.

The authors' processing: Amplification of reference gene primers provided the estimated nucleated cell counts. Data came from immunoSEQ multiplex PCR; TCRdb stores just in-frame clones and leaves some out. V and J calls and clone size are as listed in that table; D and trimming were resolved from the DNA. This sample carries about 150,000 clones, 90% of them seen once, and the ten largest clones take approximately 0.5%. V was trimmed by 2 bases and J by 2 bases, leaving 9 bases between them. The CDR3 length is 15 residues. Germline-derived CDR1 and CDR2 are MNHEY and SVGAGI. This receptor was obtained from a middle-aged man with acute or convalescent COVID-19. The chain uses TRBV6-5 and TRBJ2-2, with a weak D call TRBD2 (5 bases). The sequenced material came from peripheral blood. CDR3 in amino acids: CASSYNSVNTGELFF. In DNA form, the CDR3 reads TGTGCCAGCAGTTACAATAGCGTTAACACCGGGGAGCTGTTTTTT.